A single sample is the source of the 28 T cell receptor beta chains below, sequenced in a study of T cell repertoires in cytomegalovirus infection (dated by TCRdb to between 2018 and 2021). The sequencer was an Illumina HiSeq 1500. Through fastp at Q25 and MiXCR, TCRdb rebuilt clones from the public reads, retaining in-frame beta chains. Identical CDR3 proteins give one entry, which carries the most common genes and DNA. A total of about 180,000 distinct CDR3 sequences appear in this sample, 15% to 20% of them only once. Jointly, the top ten make up around 27% of the sample. Sequenced input: CD8+ T cells from PBMCs. These receptors originate from a human donor in good health (CMV status not recorded). Some clones in this sample may be carry-over from other donors' samples.

This clonotype was detected only once. This chain links TRBV2 with TRBJ2-7; 7 bases map to TRBD1. The CDR3 has 13 residues. Looked up from germline, CDR1 is SNHLY and CDR2 is FYNNEI. J lost 4 bases, V lost 4 bases, and 4 bases had no gene match. CDR3 nucleotide sequence: TGTGCCAGCAGTGGGGGACAGCAATACGAGCAGTACTTC. This translates into CASSGGQQYEQYF. Full variable domain (rest looked up from reference TRBV2 and TRBJ2-7): EPEVTQTPSHQVTQMGQEVILRCVPISNHLYFYWYRQILGQKVEFLVSFYNNEISEKSEIFDDQFSVERPDGSNFTLKIRSTKLEDSAMYFCASSGGQQYEQYFGPGTRLTVT.

The chain is built from TRBV28 and TRBJ2-7, with 7 positions matching TRBD1. In germline, CDR1 is MDHEN, CDR2 SYDVKM. The V and J ends lost 6 bases and 0 bases, in that order; junction bases with no gene match: 11. The CDR3 spans 16 residues. The CDR3 region has the DNA TGTGCCAGCAGCCGCTTGTGGACAGGCGGCTCCTACGAGCAGTACTTC. The encoded protein is CASSRLWTGGSYEQYF.

This sequence joins TRBV10-3 and TRBJ1-1; possibly TRBD1 for D (5 bases). V gave up 0 bases and J gave up 4 bases, with 12 bases separating them. From germline, CDR1 is ENHRY and CDR2 SYGVKD. CDR3 length: 15 residues. The CDR3 DNA is TGTGCCATCAGTGAGTCAATAGGGGCGGGCACTGAAGCTTTCTTT. Translation gives CAISESIGAGTEAFF.

This sequence joins TRBV15 and TRBJ2-5; TRBD1 is a possible D gene (5 bases). Trimming shortened V by 3 bases and J by 5 bases, and 16 bases separated the two germline ends. CDR1 and CDR2 (germline): LNHNV, YYDKDF (reference sequence). There are 15 residues in the CDR3. CDR3 protein: CATSSPARERETQYF. DNA of the CDR3: TGTGCCACCAGCAGCCCCGCCAGGGAAAGGGAGACCCAGTACTTC.

This clonotype was seen a few times. V gene TRBV4-3 combines with J gene TRBJ2-1; a weak D match, TRBD1 (5 bases). Germline lookup yields CDR1 LGHNA and CDR2 YSLEER. This CDR3 spans 15 amino acids. V dropped 1 base and J dropped 6 bases, with 13 bases sitting between them. In DNA form, the CDR3 reads TGCGCCAGCAGCCAAGGTCTACGACAGTCCAATGAGCAGTTCTTC. As protein: CASSQGLRQSNEQFF.

V usage is TRBV6-2 or TRBV6-3 and J usage is TRBJ2-7; D unresolved. Germline V gene lookup returns CDR1 MNHEY and CDR2 SVGEGT. This CDR3 is 12 amino acids long. V lost 5 bases and J lost 4, with 9 bases in between. The CDR3 nucleotides read TGTGCCAGCAGTCATCAGTATTACGAGCAGTACTTC. Translating it yields CASSHQYYEQYF.

This clonotype came up a few times. The genes are TRBV7-9 and TRBJ2-7; 7 bases map to TRBD1. The CDR3 has 15 residues. The germline CDR1 and CDR2 sequences are SEHNR and FQNEAQ (reference sequence). V was pared by 7 bases and J by 2 bases, with 11 bases of the junction left unmatched. CDR3 nucleotides: TGTGCCAGCACCCATTACCGGGACAGTCCCTACGAGCAGTACTTC. This translates into CASTHYRDSPYEQYF.

The gene calls are TRBV7-8 and TRBJ2-3; perhaps D is TRBD1 or TRBD2 (6 bases each). V was cut by 5 bases and J by 2 bases, with 14 bases left in between. This CDR3 has 15 residues. CDR1 is SGHVS and CDR2 is FQNEAQ in the germline V gene. CDR3 nucleotides: TGTGCCAGCAGCCTAGAGGGGGGTACCACAGATACGCAGTATTTT. Protein sequence: CASSLEGGTTDTQYF. The complete variable domain, with remaining parts taken from reference TRBV7-8 and TRBJ2-3, reads GAGVSQSPRYKVAKRGQDVALRCDPISGHVSLFWYQQALGQGPEFLTYFQNEAQLDKSGLPSDRFFAERPEGSVSTLKIQRTQQEDSAVYLCASSLEGGTTDTQYFGPGTRLTVL.

V gene TRBV7-9 combines with J gene TRBJ2-1, with 8 bases that match TRBD1. Germline CDR1 reads SEHNR; CDR2 reads FQNEAQ (reference sequence). CDR3 length: 15 residues. Trimming took 5 bases from V and 5 from J; bases not matched to a gene: 8. The CDR3 reads CASSPGTGLDNEQFF. CDR3 bases: TGTGCCAGCAGCCCCGGGACAGGACTTGACAATGAGCAGTTCTTC.

This chain connects TRBV24-1 to TRBJ2-2; a possible D gene is TRBD1 (6 bases). The CDR3 is 16 amino acids. CDR1 is KGHDR, CDR2 SFDVKD, per germline. Trimming pared 0 bases from V and 7 bases from J, leaving 14 bases between. The CDR3 bases are TGTGCCACCAGTGATTTGGCCCAGGGGAGCGGCGGGGAGCTGTTTTTT. Translating gives CATSDLAQGSGGELFF.

The CDR3: CASISGADTQYF. In DNA, the CDR3 is TGTGCCAGCATTTCGGGGGCAGATACGCAGTATTTT. V and J are TRBV2 and TRBJ2-3; D may be TRBD2 (6 bases). The CDR3 covers 12 residues. CDR1 and CDR2 from the germline V gene are SNHLY and FYNNEI. V was cut by 7 bases and J by 4 bases, with 9 bases left in between.

This chain connects TRBV6-5 to TRBJ1-1; no clear D. The CDR3 is made up of 13 amino acids. The V end lost 2 bases, the J end lost 7 bases, and 11 bases lay between the germline ends. Looked up from germline, CDR1 is MNHEY and CDR2 is SVGAGI. The CDR3 nucleotides are TGTGCCAGCAGTTACGAGGGCGAGGGTGAAGCTTTCTTT. Amino acid sequence: CASSYEGEGEAFF.

The chain combines TRBV6-1 with TRBJ2-5; 10 bases map to TRBD2. Germline V gene lookup returns CDR1 MNHNS and CDR2 SASEGT. CDR3 length: 17 residues. With V trimmed by 7 bases and J by 1 base, 12 bases remained unmatched. CDR3 protein: CASTDLIAGGIQETQYF. The CDR3 DNA is TGTGCCAGCACCGACCTTATAGCGGGGGGTATCCAAGAGACCCAGTACTTC.

This clonotype has more than one count but fewer than ten. V usage is TRBV6-5 and J usage is TRBJ2-5; D might be TRBD2 (5 bases). With 3 bases removed from V and 2 bases from J, the gap between germline ends came to 13 bases. CDR1 is MNHEY and CDR2 is SVGAGI in the germline V gene. This CDR3 region has 15 residues. The CDR3 bases are TGTGCCAGCAGTTATTTCAGCGGAAGTCAAGAGACCCAGTACTTC. Translating it yields CASSYFSGSQETQYF.

The chain carries TRBV7-9 and TRBJ2-1, with a weak D call TRBD2 (6 bases). From germline, CDR1 is SEHNR and CDR2 FQNEAQ (reference sequence). This CDR3 contains 17 residues. With 4 bases removed from V and 8 bases from J, the gap between germline ends came to 24 bases. CDR3 residues: CASSSSEGFLQMHEQFF. The CDR3 DNA is TGTGCCAGCAGCTCGTCGGAGGGTTTCCTCCAGATGCATGAGCAGTTCTTC.

This clonotype was counted a few times. The chain is built from TRBV5-6 and TRBJ1-6; D gene uncertain. CDR1 is SGHDT and CDR2 is YYEEEE in the germline V gene. The CDR3 is 15 amino acids. V was shortened by 0 bases and J by 7 bases, with 11 bases between the two germline ends. The CDR3 nucleotides read TGTGCCAGCAGCTTGGGTCGTGGTTTCAATTCACCCCTCCACTTT. Its translation: CASSLGRGFNSPLHF.

This clonotype came up a few times. The chain is built from TRBV25-1 and TRBJ1-2; a weak D match, TRBD1 (5 bases). Trimming took off 8 bases at V and 2 bases at J, with 18 bases between the two ends. Germline V CDR1 and CDR2: MGHDK, SYGVNS. CDR3 length: 15 residues. This CDR3 reads CASFSNQGINYGYTF. In DNA form, the CDR3 reads TGTGCCAGCTTCTCGAACCAGGGTATCAACTATGGCTACACCTTC.

This clonotype was counted between two and nine times. The V and J genes are TRBV12-3 or TRBV12-4 and TRBJ2-1; TRBD1 might be the D (5 bases). Trimming removed 6 bases from V and 9 bases from J, with 12 bases in between. CDR3 length: 12 residues. CDR3 loop: CASSPGNREQFF. DNA of the CDR3: TGTGCCAGCAGCCCAGGGAACCGTGAGCAGTTCTTC.

V gene TRBV6-5 combines with J gene TRBJ2-2, with D tentatively TRBD2 (7 bases). V dropped 4 bases and J dropped 5 bases, with 11 bases sitting between them. The CDR3 is made up of 14 amino acids. Germline values: CDR1 MNHEY, CDR2 SVGAGI. The CDR3 nucleotides are TGTGCCAGCAGTTCGGGGGGCGAGACCGGGGAGCTGTTTTTT. Translation gives CASSSGGETGELFF.

About this clonotype itself: A much more abundant neighbour one base away suggests this may be a read error. This chain uses TRBV7-8 with TRBJ2-2, with D possibly being TRBD2 (6 bases). The CDR3 loop spans 18 amino acids. Germline loops: CDR1 SGHVS, CDR2 FQNEAQ. Trimming took 4 bases from V and 7 from J, leaving 25 bases between them. CDR3 DNA sequence: TGTGCCAGCAGCTCAACCCAATTGGAGGGGCTGAGGATCGGGGAGCTGTTTTTT. It translates to CASSSTQLEGLRIGELFF. The full variable domain, rest sourced from reference TRBV7-8 and TRBJ2-2, is GAGVSQSPRYKVAKRGQDVALRCDPISGHVSLFWYQQALGQGPEFLTYFQNEAQLDKSGLPSDRFFAERPEGSVSTLKIQRTQQEDSAVYLCASSSTQLEGLRIGELFFGEGSRLTVL.

This chain uses TRBV19 with TRBJ2-1; TRBD2 aligns across 8 bases. Germline trimming cut 4 bases from V and 2 bases from J; bases unmatched to any gene: 4. The CDR3 loop spans 15 amino acids. The V gene's germline CDR1 is LNHDA and CDR2 SQIVND (reference sequence). The CDR3 DNA reads as TGTGCCAGTAGTAGTAGCGGGGTAACCTACAATGAGCAGTTCTTC. Protein sequence: CASSSSGVTYNEQFF.

The chain uses TRBV4-1 and TRBJ2-1; no firm D call. CDR3 length equals 11 residues. Trimming stripped 6 bases from V and 4 bases from J, with 4 bases between. The germline gives CDR1 MGHRA, CDR2 YSYEKL. CDR3 coding DNA: TGCGCCAGCAGACAGTACAATGAGCAGTTCTTC. Amino acid sequence: CASRQYNEQFF.

In this sample, this clonotype turned up a few times. The V gene is TRBV24-1, the J gene TRBJ2-7; D is unresolved. The V gene's germline CDR1 is KGHDR and CDR2 SFDVKD. Trimming stripped 0 bases from V and 1 base from J, with 3 bases between. The CDR3 is made up of 13 amino acids. The CDR3 DNA follows: TGTGCCACCAGTGATTTGGGGTCCTACGAGCAGTACTTC. Encoded protein: CATSDLGSYEQYF.

The chain employs TRBV20-1 and TRBJ1-2; the D gene is possibly TRBD1 (5 bases). This CDR3 is 14 amino acids long. The V and J ends lost 0 bases and 11 bases respectively, with 19 bases between them. The V gene's germline CDR1 is DFQATT and CDR2 SNEGSKA (reference sequence). As DNA, the CDR3 is TGCAGTGCTAGAGATTTTCACGGGATGGAGGGGTACACCTTC. It translates to CSARDFHGMEGYTF.

V usage is TRBV20-1 and J usage is TRBJ2-7, with TRBD2 matching over 8 bases. The CDR3 runs 13 residues. CDR1 DFQATT and CDR2 SNEGSKA come from the germline V gene (reference sequence). J gave up 3 bases and V 6 bases, and 7 bases lay outside the gene matches. CDR3 bases: TGCAGTGCCCCGGGACTAGAAGGCTACGAGCAGTACTTC. This encodes CSAPGLEGYEQYF.

The rearrangement joins TRBV7-9 to TRBJ2-7; D gene ambiguous. V lost 5 bases and J 2 bases, leaving 16 bases between the germline ends. Germline CDR1 reads SEHNR; CDR2 reads FQNEAQ (reference sequence). There are 15 residues in the CDR3. CDR3 sequence (DNA): TGTGCCAGCAGCCTCGATCCGGACCGCACCTACGAGCAGTACTTC. Amino acids: CASSLDPDRTYEQYF.

This clonotype was counted a few times. The gene calls are TRBV7-9 and TRBJ2-1, with D perhaps TRBD1 or TRBD2 (5 bases each). This CDR3 region has 16 residues. Trimming removed 4 bases from V and 3 bases from J, with 16 bases in between. Germline assignment: CDR1 SEHNR and CDR2 FQNEAQ (reference sequence). CDR3: CASSSGGTDFYNEQFF. The CDR3 nucleotides read TGTGCCAGCAGCTCGGGTGGGACGGATTTCTACAATGAGCAGTTCTTC.

This clonotype was found a few times. V and J are TRBV28 and TRBJ2-3, with 11 bases fitting TRBD2. V lost 5 bases to trimming and J lost 5 bases; unmatched junction nucleotides: 9. The CDR3 is made up of 16 amino acids. Germline CDR1 and CDR2: MDHEN and SYDVKM. The CDR3 protein is CASSLLTSGGGDTQYF. CDR3 in DNA: TGTGCCAGCAGTCTCTTAACTAGCGGGGGAGGAGATACGCAGTATTTT.